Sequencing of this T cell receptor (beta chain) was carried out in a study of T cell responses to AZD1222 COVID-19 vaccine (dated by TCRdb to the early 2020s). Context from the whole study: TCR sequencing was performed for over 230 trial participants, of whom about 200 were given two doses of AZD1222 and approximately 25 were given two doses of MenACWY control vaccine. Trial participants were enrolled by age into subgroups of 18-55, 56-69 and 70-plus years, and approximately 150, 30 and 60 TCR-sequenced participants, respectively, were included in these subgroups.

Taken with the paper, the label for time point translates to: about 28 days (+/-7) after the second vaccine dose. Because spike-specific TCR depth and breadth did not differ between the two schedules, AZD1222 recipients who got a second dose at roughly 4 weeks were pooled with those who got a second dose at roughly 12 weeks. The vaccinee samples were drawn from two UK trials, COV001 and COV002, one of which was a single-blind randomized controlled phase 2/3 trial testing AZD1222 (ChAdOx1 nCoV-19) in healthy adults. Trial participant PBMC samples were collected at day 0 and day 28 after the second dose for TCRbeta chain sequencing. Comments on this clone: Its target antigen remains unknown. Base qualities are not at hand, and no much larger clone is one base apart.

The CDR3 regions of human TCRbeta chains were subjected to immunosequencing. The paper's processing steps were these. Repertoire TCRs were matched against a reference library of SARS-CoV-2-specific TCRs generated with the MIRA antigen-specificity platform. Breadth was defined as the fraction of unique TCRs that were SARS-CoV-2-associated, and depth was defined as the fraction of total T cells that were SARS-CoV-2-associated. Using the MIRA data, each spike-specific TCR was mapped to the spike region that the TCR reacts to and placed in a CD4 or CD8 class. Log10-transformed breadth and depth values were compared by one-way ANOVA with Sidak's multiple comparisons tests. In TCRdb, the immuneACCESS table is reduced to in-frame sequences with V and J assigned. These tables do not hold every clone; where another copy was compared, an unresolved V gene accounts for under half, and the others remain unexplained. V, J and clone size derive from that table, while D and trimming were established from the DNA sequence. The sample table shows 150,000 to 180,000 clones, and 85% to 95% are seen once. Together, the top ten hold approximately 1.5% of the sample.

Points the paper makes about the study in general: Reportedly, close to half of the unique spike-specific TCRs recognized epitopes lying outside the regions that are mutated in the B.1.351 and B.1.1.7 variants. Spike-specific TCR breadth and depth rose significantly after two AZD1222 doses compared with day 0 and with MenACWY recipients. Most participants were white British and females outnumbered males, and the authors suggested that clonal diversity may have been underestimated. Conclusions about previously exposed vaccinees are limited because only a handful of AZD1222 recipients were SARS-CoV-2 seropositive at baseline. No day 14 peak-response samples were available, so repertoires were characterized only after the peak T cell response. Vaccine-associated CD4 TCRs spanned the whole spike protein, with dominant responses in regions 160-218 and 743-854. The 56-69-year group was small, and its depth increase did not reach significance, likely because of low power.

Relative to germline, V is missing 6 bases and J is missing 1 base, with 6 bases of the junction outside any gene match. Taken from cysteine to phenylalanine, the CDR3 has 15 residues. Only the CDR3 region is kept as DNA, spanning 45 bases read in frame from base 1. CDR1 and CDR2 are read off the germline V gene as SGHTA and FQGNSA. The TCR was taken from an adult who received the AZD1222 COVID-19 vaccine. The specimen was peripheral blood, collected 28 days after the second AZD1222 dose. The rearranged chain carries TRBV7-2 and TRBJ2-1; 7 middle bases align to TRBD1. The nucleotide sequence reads TGTGCCAGCAGTAGCGAGGGGGCTTCCTACAATGAGCAGTTCTTC. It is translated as CASSSEGASYNEQFF.